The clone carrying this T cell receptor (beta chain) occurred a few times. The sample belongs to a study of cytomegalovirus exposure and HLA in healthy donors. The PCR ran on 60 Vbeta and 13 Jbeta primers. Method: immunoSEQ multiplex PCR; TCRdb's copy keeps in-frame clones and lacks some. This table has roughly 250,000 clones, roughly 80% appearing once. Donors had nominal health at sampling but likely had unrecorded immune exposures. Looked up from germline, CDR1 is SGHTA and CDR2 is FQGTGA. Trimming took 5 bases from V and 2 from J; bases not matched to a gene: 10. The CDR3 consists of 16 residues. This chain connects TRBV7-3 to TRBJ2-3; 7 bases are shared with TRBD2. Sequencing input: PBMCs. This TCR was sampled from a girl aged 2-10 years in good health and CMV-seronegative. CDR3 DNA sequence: TGTGCCAGCAGCCTCGGGGCTAGCGGAAACACAGATACGCAGTATTTT. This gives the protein CASSLGASGNTDTQYF.